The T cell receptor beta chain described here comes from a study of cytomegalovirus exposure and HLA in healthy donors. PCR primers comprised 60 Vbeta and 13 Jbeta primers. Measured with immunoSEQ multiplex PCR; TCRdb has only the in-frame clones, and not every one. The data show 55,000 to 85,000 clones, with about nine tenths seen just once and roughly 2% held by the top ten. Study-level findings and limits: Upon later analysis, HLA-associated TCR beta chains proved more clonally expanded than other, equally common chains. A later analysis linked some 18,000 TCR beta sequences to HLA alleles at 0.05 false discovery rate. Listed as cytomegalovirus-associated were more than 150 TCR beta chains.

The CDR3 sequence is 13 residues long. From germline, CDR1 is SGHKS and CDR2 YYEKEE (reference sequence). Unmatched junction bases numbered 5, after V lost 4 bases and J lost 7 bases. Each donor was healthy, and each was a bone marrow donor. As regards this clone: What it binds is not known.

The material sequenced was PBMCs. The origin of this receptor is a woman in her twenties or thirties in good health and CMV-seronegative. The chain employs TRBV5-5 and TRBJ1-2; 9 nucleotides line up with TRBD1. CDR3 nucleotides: TGTGCCAGCAGCAGACAGGGGGAAGGTGGCTACACCTTC. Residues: CASSRQGEGGYTF.